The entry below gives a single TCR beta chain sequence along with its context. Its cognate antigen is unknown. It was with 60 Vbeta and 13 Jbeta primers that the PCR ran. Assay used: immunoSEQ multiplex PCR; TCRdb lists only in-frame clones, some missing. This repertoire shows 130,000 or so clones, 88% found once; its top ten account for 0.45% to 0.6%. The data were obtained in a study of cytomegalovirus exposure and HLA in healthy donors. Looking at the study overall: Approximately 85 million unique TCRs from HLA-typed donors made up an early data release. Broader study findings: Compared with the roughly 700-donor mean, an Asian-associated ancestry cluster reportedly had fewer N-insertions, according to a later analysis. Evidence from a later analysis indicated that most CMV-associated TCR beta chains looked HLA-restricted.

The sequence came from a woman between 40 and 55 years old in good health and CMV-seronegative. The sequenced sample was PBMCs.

DNA of the CDR3: TGCGCCAGCGCGACTAGCGGGAAGGGGACCTACGAGCAGTACTTC. This encodes CASATSGKGTYEQYF. The rearrangement links TRBV23-1 to TRBJ2-7; TRBD2 matches at 11 bases. TRBV23-1 is reported as an ORF; its role is uncertain. The CDR3 totals 15 residues. Trimming removed 8 bases from V and 2 bases from J; junction bases left unmatched: 8.